These 32 T cell receptor beta chains were all obtained from the same sample, sequenced in a study of coeliac disease. Sequencing used immunoSEQ multiplex PCR; TCRdb keeps in-frame clones, though not all of them. The sample comprises 5,100 or so clones, less than 70% of which are singletons, and about 15% rests with the top ten. The sequencing input was lymphocytes from the gut lamina propria. The receptors originated from a woman aged 40 to 50.

The V and J genes are TRBV2 and TRBJ2-7; perhaps TRBD2 as D (5 bases). The CDR3 has 13 residues. The V and J ends lost 6 bases and 4 bases respectively, with 13 bases between them. The germline CDR1 and CDR2 sequences are SNHLY and FYNNEI. CDR3 region: CASRASYPYEQYF. The DNA for the CDR3 is TGTGCCAGCAGGGCTAGCTATCCTTACGAGCAGTACTTC.

This rearrangement joins TRBV7-9 to TRBJ2-7; 7 bases align to TRBD1. Germline CDR1 reads SEHNR; CDR2 reads FQNEAQ (reference sequence). This CDR3 region has 14 residues. The V gene end was trimmed by 4 bases and the J gene end by 5 bases; junction bases not matched to a gene: 8. CDR3 amino acids: CASSSYRGFDEQYF. The DNA for the CDR3 is TGTGCCAGCAGCTCTTACAGGGGTTTTGACGAGCAGTACTTC.

This clone is a singleton in its sample. V gene TRBV28 combines with J gene TRBJ2-1; D may be TRBD1 (6 bases). V was pared by 5 bases and J by 4 bases, with 15 bases between. The CDR3 contains 15 residues. Germline V gene sequence: CDR1 MDHEN, CDR2 SYDVKM. The CDR3 here is CASSRWTEFYNEQFF. DNA of the CDR3: TGTGCCAGCAGTCGATGGACAGAATTTTACAATGAGCAGTTCTTC.

The chain uses TRBV6-5 and TRBJ2-3; 9 bases line up with TRBD1. Per the germline V gene, CDR1 is MNHEY and CDR2 is SVGAGI. The CDR3 sequence is 14 residues long. J lost 5 bases, V lost 8 bases, and 8 bases had no gene match. Written as DNA, the CDR3 is TGTGCCAGCGCCAACCGGGACAGGGAAGATACGCAGTATTTT. It yields the protein CASANRDREDTQYF.

This clone was counted a few times. V gene TRBV5-1 combines with J gene TRBJ2-3; 8 positions agree with TRBD1. CDR1 and CDR2 from the germline V gene are SGHRS and YFSETQ. V lost 8 bases to trimming and J lost 4 bases; unmatched junction nucleotides: 6. The CDR3 is 13 residues long. DNA of the CDR3: TGCGCCAGTTCAGGACAGGGTGCAGATACGCAGTATTTT. Its translation: CASSGQGADTQYF.

Sample share makes this clone medium-sized. The chain is built from TRBV10-3 and TRBJ1-1; D unresolved. The V end lost 6 bases, the J end lost 4 bases, and 9 bases lay between the germline ends. The CDR3 is made up of 12 amino acids. The V gene's germline CDR1 is ENHRY and CDR2 SYGVKD. CDR3 coding DNA: TGTGCCATCAGCAACGGAGGCACTGAAGCTTTCTTT. Translating it yields CAISNGGTEAFF.

The chain combines TRBV2 with TRBJ1-2; 8 bases are a match to TRBD1. This CDR3 has 13 residues. V trimming: 8 bases; J trimming: 7 bases; junction bases outside the gene matches: 9. Per the germline V gene, CDR1 is SNHLY and CDR2 is FYNNEI. This CDR3 is CASGGQVDLGYTF. The DNA of the CDR3 is TGTGCCAGCGGGGGACAGGTAGACCTTGGCTACACCTTC. The whole variable domain, remainder taken from reference TRBV2 and TRBJ1-2, is EPEVTQTPSHQVTQMGQEVILRCVPISNHLYFYWYRQILGQKVEFLVSFYNNEISEKSEIFDDQFSVERPDGSNFTLKIRSTKLEDSAMYFCASGGQVDLGYTFGSGTRLTVV.

The V call is TRBV28, the J call TRBJ1-5, with D possibly being TRBD1 (6 bases). CDR3 size: 15 residues. V was cut by 2 bases and J by 7 bases, with 15 bases left in between. Germline V gene lookup returns CDR1 MDHEN and CDR2 SYDVKM. CDR3 DNA: TGTGCCAGCAGTTTAAGGGGGTCAGGGGACCAGCCCCAGCATTTT. Amino acids: CASSLRGSGDQPQHF.

The chain couples TRBV28 to TRBJ1-5; a possible D gene is TRBD1 (5 bases). The length of the CDR3 is 15 residues. The germline gives CDR1 MDHEN, CDR2 SYDVKM. V lost 1 base and J 4 bases, leaving 11 bases between the germline ends. CDR3 bases: TGTGCCAGCAGTTTATCCGGGGGTATTAATCAGCCCCAGCATTTT. This encodes CASSLSGGINQPQHF.

The chain links TRBV5-6 to TRBJ2-7, with a possible D match to TRBD2 (5 bases). The germline V gene has CDR1 SGHDT and CDR2 YYEEEE. V gave up 0 bases and J gave up 3 bases, with 19 bases separating them. This CDR3 has 17 amino acids. CDR3 coding DNA: TGTGCCAGCAGCTTGGAAGAGCCGGGGATGGGGAGCTACGAGCAGTACTTC. The encoded protein is CASSLEEPGMGSYEQYF.

This chain joins TRBV2 and TRBJ2-7; 12 positions match TRBD2. The CDR3 is made up of 14 amino acids. Losses at the gene ends were 7 bases for V and 4 bases for J; bases not matched to a gene: 5. CDR1 SNHLY and CDR2 FYNNEI come from the germline V gene. CDR3 nucleotide sequence: TGTGCCAGCAACCTAGCGGGAGGGCTTTACGAGCAGTACTTC. The encoded protein is CASNLAGGLYEQYF.

This clone was counted a few times. The chain couples TRBV9 to TRBJ2-1; D is perhaps TRBD1 (5 bases). Trimming removed 6 bases from V and 0 bases from J, with 13 bases in between. The CDR3 sequence is 15 residues long. Germline-derived CDR1 and CDR2 are SGDLS and YYNGEE. CDR3 coding DNA: TGTGCCAGCACCCCCCAGGGTACCTCCTACAATGAGCAGTTCTTC. This sequence encodes CASTPQGTSYNEQFF.

The rearrangement links TRBV4-3 to TRBJ2-2, with D unresolved. With 3 bases removed from V and 2 bases from J, the gap between germline ends came to 7 bases. The CDR3 length is 14 residues. From germline, CDR1 is LGHNA and CDR2 YSLEER. CDR3 in amino acids: CASSHTPNTGELFF. CDR3 nucleotides: TGCGCCAGCAGCCATACTCCCAACACCGGGGAGCTGTTTTTT.

The genes are TRBV7-9 and TRBJ2-7, with TRBD2 as a possible D gene (6 bases). V was cut by 3 bases and J by 12 bases, with 15 bases left in between. CDR1 is SEHNR and CDR2 is FQNEAQ in the germline V gene (reference sequence). The CDR3 length is 12 residues. DNA of the CDR3: TGTGCCAGCAGCTTCCCCGGGAGACGAATGTACTTC. Translating gives CASSFPGRRMYF.

This clone was seen a few times. The chain employs TRBV10-2 and TRBJ2-7; 10 nucleotides align to TRBD1. The ends lost 8 bases at V and 1 base at J; junction bases unmatched: 2. CDR1 WSHSY and CDR2 SAAADI come from the germline V gene. The length of the CDR3 is 13 residues. The CDR3 DNA is TGCGCCAGCTGGGACAGGGGATCCTACGAGCAGTACTTC. Encoded protein: CASWDRGSYEQYF.

The V gene is TRBV5-6, the J gene TRBJ2-5; D unclear. The germline V gene has CDR1 SGHDT and CDR2 YYEEEE. Trimming shortened V by 2 bases and J by 1 base, and 3 bases separated the two germline ends. The CDR3 consists of 12 residues. The CDR3 DNA reads as TGTGCCAGCAGCTTTCTCCAAGAGACCCAGTACTTC. This gives the protein CASSFLQETQYF.

The chain's CDR3 is CASSESDRGPRGYTF. The CDR3, as DNA: TGTGCCAGCAGTGAATCGGACAGGGGGCCTAGAGGCTACACCTTC. The chain recombines TRBV6-1 with TRBJ1-2; 11 nucleotides line up with TRBD1. The CDR3 covers 15 residues. Germline V gives CDR1 MNHNS, CDR2 SASEGT. V lost 2 bases to trimming and J lost 8 bases; unmatched junction nucleotides: 7.

Comments on this clone: The junction differs from germline at one of its ends, possibly a read error. The J gene is TRBJ1-5, the V gene TRBV15; TRBD1 is a possible D gene (6 bases). Germline assignment: CDR1 LNHNV and CDR2 YYDKDF (reference sequence). CDR3 length: 15 amino acids. The CDR3 region is CATSREIGGLGPQHF. The CDR3 nucleotides are TGTGCCACCAGCCGAGAGATTGGGGGCCTTGGGCCCCAGCATTTT.

The chain combines TRBV28 with TRBJ2-7; 10 bases agree with TRBD2. V lost 8 bases to trimming and J lost 1 base; unmatched junction nucleotides: 5. Germline assignment: CDR1 MDHEN and CDR2 SYDVKM. CDR3 length: 14 amino acids. The CDR3, as DNA: TGTGCCAGCGGCTTACTAGCGGGATCCTACGAGCAGTACTTC. Translating gives CASGLLAGSYEQYF.

This chain links TRBV6-1 with TRBJ2-7, with 10 bases identical to TRBD1. CDR1 and CDR2 from the germline V gene are MNHNS and SASEGT. Trimming removed 7 bases from V and 3 bases from J; junction bases left unmatched: 6. The CDR3 extends over 14 amino acids. CDR3 in amino acids: CASKRGQGIYEQYF. The CDR3 nucleotides are TGTGCCAGCAAACGGGGACAGGGGATCTACGAGCAGTACTTC.

The rearrangement joins TRBV7-3 to TRBJ1-2; 12 nucleotides line up with TRBD1. From germline, CDR1 is SGHTA and CDR2 FQGTGA. This CDR3 spans 13 amino acids. Trimming cost V 5 bases and J 13 bases; bases outside gene matches: 8. The CDR3 reads CASSPGQGAALTF. CDR3 bases: TGTGCCAGCAGCCCGGGACAGGGGGCCGCTCTCACCTTC.

The chain combines TRBV7-9 with TRBJ1-2; D gene ambiguous. The V gene lost 1 base and the J gene lost 6 bases, with 12 bases spanning the gap. The germline CDR1 and CDR2 sequences are SEHNR and FQNEAQ (reference sequence). The CDR3 runs 14 residues. CDR3 sequence: CASSLGHSRDGYTF. The CDR3 region has the DNA TGTGCCAGCAGCTTAGGTCATTCTCGAGATGGCTACACCTTC.

CDR3 sequence reads: CASSTSSLAYNEQFF. The CDR3 nucleotides are TGCGCCAGCTCCACTAGCTCCCTCGCCTACAATGAGCAGTTCTTC. This chain joins TRBV5-1 and TRBJ2-1; D might be TRBD2 (6 bases). There are 15 residues in the CDR3. V gave up 7 bases and J gave up 2 bases, with 16 bases separating them. CDR1 is SGHRS, CDR2 YFSETQ, per germline.

The table lists this clone with a count of one. The chain is built from TRBV18 and TRBJ2-5; D call uncertain. V was clipped by 5 bases and J by 2 bases, with 9 bases between them. This CDR3 spans 13 amino acids. CDR1 KGHSH and CDR2 LQKENI come from the germline V gene. In nucleotides, the CDR3 is TGTGCCAGCTCATACCAGGCACAAGAGACCCAGTACTTC. This gives the protein CASSYQAQETQYF.

This chain links TRBV7-6 with TRBJ2-2; perhaps TRBD1 as D (5 bases). The CDR3 sequence is 13 residues long. CDR1 is SGHVS and CDR2 is FNYEAQ in the germline V gene. V lost 6 bases to trimming and J lost 3 bases, with 8 bases between them. CDR3 residues: CASRGLDTGELFF. CDR3 bases: TGTGCCAGCAGGGGGCTGGACACCGGGGAGCTGTTTTTT.

The genes are TRBV2 and TRBJ2-3; 10 nucleotides agree with TRBD2. The V and J ends lost 6 bases and 1 base, in that order; junction bases with no gene match: 4. CDR1 is SNHLY, CDR2 FYNNEI, per germline. The CDR3 spans 15 residues. Written as DNA, the CDR3 is TGTGCCAGCAGAGAGCTAGCGGGGGGCACAGATACGCAGTATTTT. It translates to CASRELAGGTDTQYF.

This sequence joins TRBV6-1 and TRBJ2-4, with 10 positions matching TRBD1. Germline CDR1 reads MNHNS; CDR2 reads SASEGT. After removal of 8 bases from V and 4 bases from J, the junction contained 5 bases not matched to a gene. The CDR3 length is 14 residues. The CDR3 coding sequence is TGTGCCAGCCTCCCGGGACAGGGGAAAAACATTCAGTACTTC. Protein: CASLPGQGKNIQYF.

This clone was seen a few times. This rearrangement joins TRBV29-1 to TRBJ2-4; TRBD1 matches 8 bases. Germline-derived CDR1 and CDR2 are SQVTM and ANQGSEA. V was pared by 2 bases and J by 8 bases, with 14 bases of the junction left unmatched. CDR3 length equals 16 residues. The CDR3 nucleotides read TGCAGCGTTGAATTGGTAGTCGGACAGGGATCGGACATTCAGTACTTC. Residues: CSVELVVGQGSDIQYF.

This clone was seen a single time. This rearrangement joins TRBV28 to TRBJ2-7, with 13 bases aligning to TRBD2. Trimming at V came to 2 bases and at J to 7 bases, leaving 5 bases not matched to a gene. The CDR3 loop spans 15 amino acids. Germline V CDR1 and CDR2: MDHEN, SYDVKM. CDR3 region: CASSLGLAGAREQYF. CDR3 coding DNA: TGTGCCAGCAGTTTAGGACTAGCGGGAGCAAGGGAGCAGTACTTC.

The V gene is TRBV4-1, the J gene TRBJ2-5; 9 bases map to TRBD2. The CDR3 totals 18 residues. CDR1 and CDR2 from the germline V gene are MGHRA and YSYEKL. The ends lost 4 bases at V and 5 bases at J; junction bases unmatched: 17. CDR3 in DNA: TGCGCCAGCAGCCCTAAACCTTTGGCGGGAGGGCCGCGGGAGACCCAGTACTTC. Amino acids: CASSPKPLAGGPRETQYF.

The V call is TRBV9, the J call TRBJ1-2; no clear D. The CDR3 sequence is 16 residues long. Germline assignment: CDR1 SGDLS and CDR2 YYNGEE. Trimming took 0 bases from V and 2 from J, leaving 14 bases between them. CDR3 sequence (DNA): TGTGCCAGCAGCGTAGACCGTTCCGGAGAGAACTATGGCTACACCTTC. Encoded protein: CASSVDRSGENYGYTF.

CDR3 sequence reads: CASSVGDLRDYTDTQYF. Written as DNA, the CDR3 is TGTGCCAGCAGCGTAGGAGACTTACGGGACTACACAGATACGCAGTATTTT. The rearrangement links TRBV9 to TRBJ2-3; 7 nucleotides match TRBD2. Looked up from germline, CDR1 is SGDLS and CDR2 is YYNGEE. Trimming removed 0 bases from V and 2 bases from J; junction bases left unmatched: 9. The CDR3 extends over 17 amino acids.